The 13 T cell receptor beta chains presented below share a single source sample, sequenced in a study of T cell repertoires in ileal Crohn's disease. Assay used: immunoSEQ multiplex PCR; TCRdb lists only in-frame clones, some missing. The sample lists about 62,000 clones, approximately 88% seen once, with roughly 1.9% in the top ten. Described time point: neoterminal ileum biopsy at postoperative endoscopy, about 6 months after surgery. Sequencing used ileal tissue. The source of these receptors is an adult with Crohn's disease.

V and J are TRBV7-9 and TRBJ2-7; D might be TRBD1 (5 bases). The CDR3 has 16 residues. Trimming took off 5 bases at V and 3 bases at J, with 20 bases between the two ends. Germline CDR1 is SEHNR and CDR2 is FQNEAQ (reference sequence). As DNA, the CDR3 is TGTGCCAGCAGCCTAGGCCGCAGGGTAAGGGGCTACGAGCAGTACTTC. It yields the protein CASSLGRRVRGYEQYF.

The chain uses TRBV7-2 and TRBJ1-2; the D is unclear. Between the trimmed V and J ends, which lost 5 bases and 0 bases, there was a span of 10 bases. CDR3 length: 14 residues. Germline CDR1 and CDR2: SGHTA and FQGNSA. The CDR3: CASSLPPANYGYTF. CDR3 nucleotide sequence: TGTGCCAGCAGCCTACCCCCCGCTAACTATGGCTACACCTTC. The whole variable domain, remainder taken from reference TRBV7-2 and TRBJ1-2, is GAGVSQSPSNKVTEKGKDVELRCDPISGHTALYWYRQSLGQGLEFLIYFQGNSAPDKSGLPSDRFSAERTGGSVSTLTIQRTQQEDSAVYLCASSLPPANYGYTFGSGTRLTVV.

The CDR3 sequence is CSVGAVTDTQYF. DNA of the CDR3: TGCAGCGTTGGAGCGGTCACAGATACGCAGTATTTT. J is TRBJ2-3 and V is TRBV29-1; D might be TRBD2 (5 bases). The CDR3 is 12 residues long. V was clipped by 4 bases and J by 2 bases, with 7 bases between them. Germline V gene sequence: CDR1 SQVTM, CDR2 ANQGSEA.

This rearrangement joins TRBV27 to TRBJ2-2, with 11 bases that match TRBD2. The CDR3 covers 16 residues. Germline loops: CDR1 MNHEY, CDR2 SMNVEV (reference sequence). Trimming at V came to 5 bases and at J to 4 bases, leaving 6 bases not matched to a gene. CDR3 loop: CASSPLAGGLTGELFF. CDR3 bases: TGTGCCAGCAGTCCTCTAGCGGGAGGACTCACCGGGGAGCTGTTTTTT.

V and J are TRBV7-8 and TRBJ2-7, with D maybe TRBD1 (6 bases). CDR3 length equals 14 residues. Germline CDR1 reads SGHVS; CDR2 reads FQNEAQ. Trimming removed 5 bases at V and 2 bases at J, with 13 bases between. The CDR3 region has the DNA TGTGCCAGCAGCGCTGAAACAGGGCCCTACGAGCAGTACTTC. Its translation is CASSAETGPYEQYF.

The gene calls are TRBV5-1 and TRBJ2-5, with TRBD2 identical over 8 bases. V gave up 5 bases and J gave up 3 bases; unmatched junction bases: 9. The CDR3 runs to 15 residues. In germline, CDR1 is SGHRS, CDR2 YFSETQ. CDR3 bases: TGCGCCAGCAGTCCAACTAGCGGTTTCGAAGAGACCCAGTACTTC. This codes for CASSPTSGFEETQYF.

This clone was seen once. V and J are TRBV18 and TRBJ2-7, with 10 bases matching TRBD2. From germline, CDR1 is KGHSH and CDR2 LQKENI. The trim removed 9 bases at V and 4 bases at J, leaving 18 bases unmatched. This CDR3 has 17 residues. The CDR3 loop is CASSPLAGAGMGYEQYV. The CDR3 nucleotides read TGTGCCAGTTCTCCCCTAGCGGGGGCCGGAATGGGGTACGAGCAGTACGTC.

This chain uses TRBV6-1 with TRBJ2-2; D gene ambiguous. This CDR3 is built from 13 residues. V lost 2 bases to trimming and J lost 8 bases, with 9 bases between them. Germline V gives CDR1 MNHNS, CDR2 SASEGT. In DNA form, the CDR3 reads TGTGCCAGCAGTGAACTCCGAGGTGGGGAGCTGTTTTTT. Its protein is CASSELRGGELFF.

This clone has a single count. The chain has TRBV6-4 and TRBJ2-1; perhaps TRBD2 as D (6 bases). V was clipped by 3 bases and J by 4 bases, with 13 bases between them. Germline CDR1 MRHNA, CDR2 SNTAGT. The CDR3 length is 15 residues. The CDR3 protein is CASSEVGGNYNEQFF. CDR3 nucleotides: TGTGCCAGCAGTGAAGTGGGGGGTAATTACAATGAGCAGTTCTTC.

The V gene is TRBV19, the J gene TRBJ1-2; the D gene is possibly TRBD1 (5 bases). In germline, CDR1 is LNHDA, CDR2 SQIVND (reference sequence). The CDR3 sequence is 14 residues long. Trimming left V 9 bases short and J 7 bases short, with 21 bases between. CDR3 loop: CASQSLGGKGGYTF. Here the CDR3 DNA reads TGTGCCAGCCAAAGTTTGGGGGGTAAAGGTGGCTACACCTTC. Full variable domain (remainder filled in from reference TRBV19 and TRBJ1-2): DGGITQSPKYLFRKEGQNVTLSCEQNLNHDAMYWYRQDPGQGLRLIYYSQIVNDFQKGDIAEGYSVSREKKESFPLTVTSAQKNPTAFYLCASQSLGGKGGYTFGSGTRLTVV.

CDR3 DNA: TGTGCCAGCAGCTTGGGCACCGGCAGGATATCGATCTCTGGAAACACCATATATTTT. Its protein product is CASSLGTGRISISGNTIYF. The chain has TRBV5-8 and TRBJ1-3; D not certain. Germline V CDR1 and CDR2: SGHTS, YDEGEE. The CDR3 totals 19 residues. The V end was cut by 0 bases, the J end by 0 bases, with 19 bases between.

This sequence joins TRBV5-1 and TRBJ2-5, with 7 bases fitting TRBD1. The CDR3 sequence is 16 residues long. Looked up from germline, CDR1 is SGHRS and CDR2 is YFSETQ. V was pared by 4 bases and J by 1 base, with 10 bases of the junction left unmatched. The CDR3 region is CASSLTGLLVQETQYF. For the CDR3, the DNA is TGCGCCAGCAGCCTGACAGGGTTGTTAGTCCAAGAGACCCAGTACTTC.

This clone was observed once. This chain connects TRBV5-1 to TRBJ1-2; D unresolved. With 1 base removed from V and 3 bases from J, the gap between germline ends came to 13 bases. The CDR3 length is 15 residues. Germline lookup yields CDR1 SGHRS and CDR2 YFSETQ. The CDR3 nucleotides are TGCGCCAGCAGCTTGCTAGAGGGCCCCCACTATGGCTACACCTTC. It encodes CASSLLEGPHYGYTF.